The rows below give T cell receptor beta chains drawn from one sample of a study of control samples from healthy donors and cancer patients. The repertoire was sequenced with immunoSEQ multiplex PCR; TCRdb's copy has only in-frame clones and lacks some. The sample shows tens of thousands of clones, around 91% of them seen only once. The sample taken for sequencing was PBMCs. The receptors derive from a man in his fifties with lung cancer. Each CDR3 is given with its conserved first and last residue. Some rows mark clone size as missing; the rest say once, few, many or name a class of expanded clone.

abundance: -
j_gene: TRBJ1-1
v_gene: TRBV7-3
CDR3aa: CASSLTLGSEAFF

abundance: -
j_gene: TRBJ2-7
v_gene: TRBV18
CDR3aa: CASSPGQVLSYEQYF

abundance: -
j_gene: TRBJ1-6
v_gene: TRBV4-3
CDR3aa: CASSLGQGGYSPLHF

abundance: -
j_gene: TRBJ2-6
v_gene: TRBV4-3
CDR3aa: CASSQARISGANVLTF

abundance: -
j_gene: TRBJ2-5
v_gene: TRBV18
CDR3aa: CASSPTVETQYF

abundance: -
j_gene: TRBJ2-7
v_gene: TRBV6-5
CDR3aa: CASSPFQGGYEQYF

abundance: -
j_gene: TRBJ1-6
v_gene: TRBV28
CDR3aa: CASSLGNSYNSPLHF

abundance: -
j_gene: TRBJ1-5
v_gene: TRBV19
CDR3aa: CAVSVALRQPQHF

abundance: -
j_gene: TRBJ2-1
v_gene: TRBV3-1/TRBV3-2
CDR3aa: CASRMRAGGNEQFF

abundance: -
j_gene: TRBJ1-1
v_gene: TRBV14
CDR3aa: CASSEQSGTTGAFF

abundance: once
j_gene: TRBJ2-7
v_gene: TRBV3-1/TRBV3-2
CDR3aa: CASSRRPTAYEQYF

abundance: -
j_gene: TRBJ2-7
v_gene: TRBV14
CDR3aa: CASSRAVYEQYF

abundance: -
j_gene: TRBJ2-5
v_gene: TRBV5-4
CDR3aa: CASSWTQGGAETQYF

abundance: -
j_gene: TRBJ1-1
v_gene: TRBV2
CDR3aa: CASRYAEAFF

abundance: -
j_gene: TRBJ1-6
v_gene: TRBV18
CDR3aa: CASSPPTGDSPLHF

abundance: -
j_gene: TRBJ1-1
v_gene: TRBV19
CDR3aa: CASSIDGRRGRTEAFF

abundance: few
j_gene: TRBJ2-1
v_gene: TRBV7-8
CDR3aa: CASSFVQGANEQFF

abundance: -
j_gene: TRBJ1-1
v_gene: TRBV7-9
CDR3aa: CASSGATVMNTEAFF

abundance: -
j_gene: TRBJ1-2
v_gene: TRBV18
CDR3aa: CASSTRDRGNYGYTF

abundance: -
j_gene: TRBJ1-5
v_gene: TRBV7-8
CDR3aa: CASSQTGVQPQHF

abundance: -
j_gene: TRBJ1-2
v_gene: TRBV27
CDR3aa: CASSLTGTDGYTF

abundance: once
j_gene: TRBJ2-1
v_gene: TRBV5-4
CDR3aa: CASSDLTSYNEQFF

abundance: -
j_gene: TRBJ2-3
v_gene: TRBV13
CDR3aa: CASSFMGLAGGSTDTQYF

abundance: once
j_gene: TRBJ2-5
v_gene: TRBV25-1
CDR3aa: CASSEETQYF

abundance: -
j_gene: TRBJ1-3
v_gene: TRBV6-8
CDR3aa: CASSWTRYSGNTIYF

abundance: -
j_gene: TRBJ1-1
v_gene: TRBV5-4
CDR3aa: CASSGGGRDNTEAFF

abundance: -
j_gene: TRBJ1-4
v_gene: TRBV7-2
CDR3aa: CASSLGGTENEKLFF

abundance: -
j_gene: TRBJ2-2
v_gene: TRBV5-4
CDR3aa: CASSSRTSGGTGELFF

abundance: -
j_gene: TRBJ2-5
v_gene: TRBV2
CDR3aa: CASSRQGRKETQYF

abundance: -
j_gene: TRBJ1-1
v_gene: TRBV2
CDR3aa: CASSEGIEAFF